This T cell receptor (beta chain) was identified in a study of shared clonotypes between healthy human individuals. TCRdb's table, derived via immunoSEQ multiplex PCR, lists solely in-frame clones and lacks some. The repertoire holds under 750,000 clones, with approximately 77% as singletons. The CDR3 is 13 amino acids. The V gene lost 1 base and the J gene lost 5 bases, with 6 bases spanning the gap. CDR1 MNHNS and CDR2 SASEGT come from the germline V gene. This clone was observed once. The sample comprised memory CD4+ T cells sorted from blood. Indicated subset: CD45RA-negative fraction. The receptor comes from a woman aged 25 to 39 in good health. The chain links TRBV6-1 to TRBJ2-1; no reliable D call. The CDR3 DNA is TGTGCCAGCAGTGAAGGACGGCACAATGAGCAGTTCTTC. Translation gives CASSEGRHNEQFF.